Following are 5 T cell receptor beta chains from one sample sequenced in a study of shared clonotypes between healthy human individuals (dated by TCRdb to the early 2020s). For the CD8 naive samples, CD45RO-negative cells were positively selected for CCR7, yielding a CD45RA+CCR7+ population from which TemRA cells were excluded. To prepare the library, the immunoSEQ multiplex PCR assay was applied. The immuneACCESS repertoire file appears here via TCRdb, limited to in-frame rearrangements. These files lack a portion of the clones; in checked studies, under half of the deficit traces to unresolved V genes, and the cause of the others is not known. The sample yields some 2,100,000 clones; about 92% were counted once. Over 1.5% of the sample is taken by the ten largest. Sequencing was performed on naive CD8+ T cells from PBMCs. The intended sense of this specimen's cell subset or site label: CD45RA+CCR7+. Receptors originate from a man younger than 35 in good health. Some clones in this sample may be carry-over from other donors' samples.

The chain recombines TRBV29-1 with TRBJ2-7, with TRBD1 as a possible D gene (6 bases). There are 13 residues in the CDR3. Per the germline V gene, CDR1 is SQVTM and CDR2 is ANQGSEA. Trimming cost V 2 bases and J 5 bases, with 13 bases left between them. The CDR3 nucleotides read TGCAGCGTTGAAAACAGGGTTGGCGACGAGCAGTACTTC. Encoded protein: CSVENRVGDEQYF.

The CDR3: CASSDPPGGADTQYF. CDR3 nucleotide sequence: TGCGCCAGCAGTGACCCCCCGGGGGGAGCAGATACGCAGTATTTT. The chain carries TRBV10-1 and TRBJ2-3; the match to TRBD2 covers 7 bases. This CDR3 has 15 amino acids. J was trimmed by 4 bases and V by 3 bases; bases with no gene match: 7. Germline loops: CDR1 WNHNN, CDR2 SYGVQD (reference sequence).

The CDR3 DNA reads TGTGCCAGCAGCTTCGGGACAGGGGAATTATATTTT. This codes for CASSFGTGELYF. The V and J genes are TRBV7-9 and TRBJ1-3, with TRBD1 matching 10 bases. Germline assignment: CDR1 SEHNR and CDR2 FQNEAQ (reference sequence). V was pared by 3 bases and J by 14 bases, with 4 bases of the junction left unmatched. CDR3 size: 12 residues.

This chain links TRBV30 with TRBJ1-2; D is unclear. With 4 bases removed from V and 4 bases from J, the gap between germline ends came to 19 bases. Germline V gene lookup returns CDR1 GTSNPN and CDR2 SVGIG (reference sequence). The length of the CDR3 is 15 residues. The CDR3 is CAWTRYGPLLYGYTF. CDR3 nucleotide sequence: TGTGCCTGGACCCGATATGGACCTTTACTCTATGGCTACACCTTC.

The chain links TRBV28 to TRBJ2-1; D is undetermined. Trimming left V 6 bases short and J 8 bases short, with 14 bases between. Germline V gene lookup returns CDR1 MDHEN and CDR2 SYDVKM. This CDR3 contains 13 residues. This CDR3 reads CASSFLWNHEQFF. The CDR3 DNA follows: TGTGCCAGCAGCTTCCTGTGGAATCATGAGCAGTTCTTC.